Listed below are T cell receptor beta chains from one sample, sequenced in a study of blood T cell repertoires in COVID-19. This table comes from immunoSEQ multiplex PCR, and its TCRdb copy is limited to in-frame clones, with some not included. The sample shows around 68,000 clones, more than 75% of them seen only once. Source material: peripheral blood. These receptors were collected from a human donor in a cohort sampled during active COVID-19. CDR3s include the opening cysteine and the closing phenylalanine or tryptophan. D genes are given only for firm matches. Only some rows state a clone size, as once, few, many or a class for expanded clones.

d_gene	v_gene	j_gene	abundance	CDR3nt	CDR3aa
TRBD2	TRBV28	TRBJ2-1	.	TGTGCCAGCAGTTTACCGTCTCAGCGGGAAAATTGGCGGGATGAGCAGTTCTTC	CASSLPSQRENWRDEQFF
.	TRBV5-4	TRBJ2-7	few	TGTGCCAGCAGCGTTCCCGGGGTTGACTACGAGCAGTACTTC	CASSVPGVDYEQYF
TRBD2	TRBV10-2	TRBJ2-7	.	TGCGCCAGCAGTGAGCGGGCGGGGCGGGGGTACGAGCAGTACTTC	CASSERAGRGYEQYF
TRBD2	TRBV11-2	TRBJ2-5	.	TGTGCCAGCAGCTATGCGGGAGAAGAGACCCAGTACTTC	CASSYAGEETQYF
TRBD2	TRBV27	TRBJ2-7	.	TGTGCCAGCACCCCGAGGGGACTAGCGGGACCCCCCGGCTCCTACGAGCAGTACTTC	CASTPRGLAGPPGSYEQYF
.	TRBV5-8	TRBJ2-1	.	TGTGCCAGCAGCTTAGATCGCTACGAGCAGTTCTTC	CASSLDRYEQFF
.	TRBV6-5	TRBJ2-7	.	TGTGCCAGCAGTTACATAAGGGACTCAAGGTCCTACGAGCAGTACTTC	CASSYIRDSRSYEQYF
.	TRBV3-1/TRBV3-2	TRBJ1-2	.	TGTGCCAGCAGCCAAGTCGACGGGGGCTACACCTTC	CASSQVDGGYTF
.	TRBV5-5	TRBJ1-3	.	TGTGCCAGCAGCCTCGTTCCAAGCGGGGACTCTGGAAACACCATATATTTT	CASSLVPSGDSGNTIYF
TRBD2	TRBV4-1	TRBJ2-1	.	TGCGCCAGCAGATATAGCGGGGATACTTACAATGAGCAGTTCTTC	CASRYSGDTYNEQFF
TRBD1	TRBV3-1/TRBV3-2	TRBJ1-4	.	TGTGCCAGCAGCCCTCGACAGGGTGGGAAACTGTTTTTT	CASSPRQGGKLFF
TRBD1	TRBV28	TRBJ1-5	once	TGTGCCAGCAGTTTTTCGGGACAGGGGGTTCGCGGCAATCAGCCCCAGCATTTT	CASSFSGQGVRGNQPQHF
TRBD2	TRBV29-1	TRBJ2-1	.	TGCAGCGTGGACCCGGGACTAGCGGAAAATGAGCAGTTCTTC	CSVDPGLAENEQFF
TRBD1	TRBV9	TRBJ1-2	.	TGTGCCAGCAGCGTAGTCCCTTACGGGACAGACTATGGCTACACCTTC	CASSVVPYGTDYGYTF
TRBD1	TRBV5-8	TRBJ2-5	.	TGTGCCAGCAGCTACACAGGGGGCGAGGTTCAAGAGACCCAGTACTTC	CASSYTGGEVQETQYF
TRBD1	TRBV15	TRBJ2-7	.	TGTGCCACCAGCAGACCGGGACAGGGGGCGGACGAGCAGTACTTC	CATSRPGQGADEQYF
.	TRBV7-2	TRBJ2-2	.	TGTGCCAGCAGCCCTAATCAGAACACCGGGGAGCTGTTTTTT	CASSPNQNTGELFF
TRBD1	TRBV5-1	TRBJ2-5	.	TGCGCCAGCAGCTTGGGGCAGGGGGCCTTCCAAGAGACCCAGTACTTC	CASSLGQGAFQETQYF
TRBD1	TRBV2	TRBJ2-7	.	TGTGCCAGCAGTATTAGACAGGGGACTGGCGAGCAGTACTTC	CASSIRQGTGEQYF
.	TRBV21-1	TRBJ2-3	once	TGTGCCGGTATAGGCGGGATTGGGGATACGCAGTATTTT	CAGIGGIGDTQYF
TRBD2	TRBV3-1/TRBV3-2	TRBJ2-2	.	TGTGCCAGCAGCCAAGCGTGGGGGGGGTTGACGACCGGGGAGCTGTTTTTT	CASSQAWGGLTTGELFF
TRBD1	TRBV2	TRBJ1-4	.	TGTGCCAGCACATACAGGGGGGATAATGAAAAACTGTTTTTT	CASTYRGDNEKLFF
.	TRBV28	TRBJ2-1	.	TGTGCCAGCGTCGATGATAGATCCTACAATGAGCAGTTCTTC	CASVDDRSYNEQFF
.	TRBV5-4	TRBJ2-1	.	TGTGCCAGCAGCTTGGGCCAGGGGTTCAATGAGCAGTTCTTC	CASSLGQGFNEQFF
.	TRBV28	TRBJ1-5	.	TGTGCCAGCAGTTTAATCCGCCGACGGGAGGATCAGCCCCAGCATTTT	CASSLIRRREDQPQHF
.	TRBV7-2	TRBJ1-2	.	TGTGCCAGCAGCTTAATGATCGGGGGTCTCAACTATGGCTACACCTTC	CASSLMIGGLNYGYTF
.	TRBV5-1	TRBJ1-1	.	TGCGCCAGCAGTCAGAAAGTGAACACTGAAGCTTTCTTT	CASSQKVNTEAFF
TRBD1	TRBV6-5	TRBJ1-2	.	TGTGCCAGCAGTTACCTAACAGGGGGCTCTGGCTACACCTTC	CASSYLTGGSGYTF
.	TRBV7-3	TRBJ1-3	.	TGTGCCAGCAGCAACGGACTGAACTCTGGAAACACCATATATTTT	CASSNGLNSGNTIYF
TRBD2	TRBV19	TRBJ2-2	.	TGTGCCAGCAAACTAGCGGGAGGGAGTGTTGGCGGGGAGCTGTTTTTT	CASKLAGGSVGGELFF
.	TRBV7-3	TRBJ2-2	.	TGTGCCAGCAGCTTGTTTGGCGGGACTGGATCCGGGGAGCTGTTTTTT	CASSLFGGTGSGELFF
TRBD2	TRBV19	TRBJ2-7	.	TGTGCCAGTAGTGTCTGGACTAGCGGGAATTCCTACGAGCAGTACTTC	CASSVWTSGNSYEQYF
.	TRBV5-5	TRBJ2-2	.	TGTGCCAGCAGCTTTACGGTGACCGGGGAGCTGTTTTTT	CASSFTVTGELFF
.	TRBV29-1	TRBJ1-3	few	TGCAGCGTTGAAGCGGCGGTTGGAAACACCATATATTTT	CSVEAAVGNTIYF
.	TRBV9	TRBJ1-5	.	TGTGCCAGCGGGGCTTCGGACAGAAGGAATCAGCCCCAGCATTTT	CASGASDRRNQPQHF
.	TRBV5-4	TRBJ1-2	.	TGTGCCAGCAGCTTGGGGGGCCGTACGAACTATGGCTACACCTTC	CASSLGGRTNYGYTF
.	TRBV19	TRBJ1-3	.	TGTGCCAGTACCGCAGCGTTCGGCTCTGGAAACACCATATATTTT	CASTAAFGSGNTIYF
TRBD2	TRBV14	TRBJ2-7	.	TGTGCCAGCAGCCAAGCGGTTTTGGGACTAGTAAGTTTAAGCTCCTACGAGCAGTACTTC	CASSQAVLGLVSLSSYEQYF
.	TRBV6-6	TRBJ1-2	once	TGTGCCAGCACCACCGAGGGGTATACAGGGTTCTATGGCTACACCTTC	CASTTEGYTGFYGYTF
.	TRBV11-3	TRBJ2-1	.	TGTGCCAGCAGCTTAGATTCGACACGGAATGAGCAGTTCTTC	CASSLDSTRNEQFF
.	TRBV7-6	TRBJ2-2	.	TGTGCCAGCAGTTCTACCGGGACTCGTGGTACCGGGGAGCTGTTTTTT	CASSSTGTRGTGELFF
.	TRBV5-4	TRBJ2-1	.	TGTGCCAGCAGCTCAGGGGTTATCTCCTACAATGAGCAGTTCTTC	CASSSGVISYNEQFF
TRBD2	TRBV9	TRBJ2-5	.	TGTGCCAGCAGCGCGCATAGACTAGCGGGAGTTAAAGAGACCCAGTACTTC	CASSAHRLAGVKETQYF